This TCR beta chain originates from a study of shared clonotypes between healthy human individuals. Study-wide context: Three CD4 naive, three CD4 memory, two CD8 naive and one CD8 memory plate were used per donor. General study results and limits: Donors were few, which limited the genetic and exposure-history diversity represented. Approximately 5.3% was the fraction of naive CD4 clonotypes found shared across several donors.

Sorted-subset replicate PCRs used about 190 ng of genomic DNA. This amount corresponded to 30,000 to 35,000 T cell genomes. Method: immunoSEQ multiplex PCR; TCRdb's copy keeps in-frame clones and lacks some. The data contain 2 million or so clones, 85% to 95% of them singletons. In regard to this clone: Its antigen is still unknown.

The V and J ends lost 3 bases and 8 bases respectively, with 13 bases between them. The CDR3 is made up of 13 amino acids. CDR1 is ENHRY, CDR2 SYGVKD, per germline. Sequenced material: naive CD4+ T cells sorted from blood. Subset: CD45RA+ positively selected. This clonotype originated in a man aged 18 to 30 in good health. The chain recombines TRBV10-3 with TRBJ1-2, with D unclear. The CDR3 loop reads CAISDGSHRGYTF. The CDR3, as DNA: TGTGCCATCAGTGATGGGTCGCATCGAGGCTACACCTTC.